One sample yielded the 2 T cell receptor beta chains listed below, sequenced in a study of blood T cell repertoires in COVID-19. Data came from immunoSEQ multiplex PCR; TCRdb stores just in-frame clones and leaves some out. The sample shows around 270,000 clones, approximately 91% of them seen only once. Sequencing was done on a sample of peripheral blood. The receptors here all came from a person aged 18 to 30 with COVID-19, enrolled during active disease.

The gene calls are TRBV9 and TRBJ1-2; D is uncertain. V was shortened by 3 bases and J by 6 bases, with 18 bases between the two germline ends. The CDR3 sequence is 15 residues long. Germline values: CDR1 SGDLS, CDR2 YYNGEE. For the CDR3, the DNA is TGTGCCAGCAGCGAGACATCAACAAGGGAGGATGGCTACACCTTC. It is translated as CASSETSTREDGYTF.

The J gene is TRBJ1-2, the V gene TRBV15, with a tentative D call TRBD1 (6 bases). The CDR3 sequence is 13 residues long. Deletions cut 2 bases from V and 6 bases from J, with 10 bases between. CDR1 is LNHNV, CDR2 YYDKDF, per germline (reference sequence). In DNA form, the CDR3 reads TGTGCCACCAGCAGATCCTACAGGGATGGCTACACCTTC. Encoded protein: CATSRSYRDGYTF.